The next 25 T cell receptor beta chains were all read from a single sample in a study of T-cell reconstitution after alpha-beta-depleted transplantation in children. Preparation of the TCRbeta library was carried out with unique molecular identifiers. Using its own MiXCR run on the PCR reads, TCRdb lists one record per CDR3 protein. The data contain around 480,000 distinct CDR3 sequences, approximately 30% of them singletons. Sequencing was performed on PBMCs from the stem cell graft donor, taken from the stem cell graft. The receptor set was obtained from a human donor who donated a stem cell graft to a child with aplastic anemia.

The chain has TRBV5-1 and TRBJ2-7, with 9 nucleotides matching TRBD1. V was clipped by 8 bases and J by 0 bases; unmatched bases: 15. The CDR3 runs to 17 residues. Germline V gene sequence: CDR1 SGHRS, CDR2 YFSETQ. CDR3: CASSRGQGPLNSYEQYF. CDR3 DNA: TGCGCCAGTTCGCGGGGACAGGGTCCTCTTAACTCCTACGAGCAGTACTTC.

This clonotype appeared a few times. The chain links TRBV28 to TRBJ2-5; 7 bases line up with TRBD1. Germline CDR1 is MDHEN and CDR2 is SYDVKM. V trimming: 4 bases; J trimming: 10 bases; junction bases outside the gene matches: 6. The CDR3 is made up of 12 amino acids. Here the CDR3 reads CASSSNRGSQYF. CDR3 in DNA: TGTGCCAGCAGTTCTAACAGGGGCAGCCAGTACTTC. Together with reference TRBV28 and TRBJ2-5, the CDR3 gives the full variable domain: DVKVTQSSRYLVKRTGEKVFLECVQDMDHENMFWYRQDPGLGLRLIYFSYDVKMKEKGDIPEGYSVSREKKERFSLILESASTNQTSMYLCASSSNRGSQYFGPGTRLLVL.

The chain links TRBV30 to TRBJ1-2, with D perhaps TRBD1 (5 bases). There are 13 residues in the CDR3. V shed 7 bases and J shed 0 bases, with 12 bases lying between them. The germline gives CDR1 GTSNPN, CDR2 SVGIG (reference sequence). The CDR3 nucleotides read TGTGCCTCCCGGGACGGAGCTAACTATGGCTACACCTTC. It translates to CASRDGANYGYTF. Combining the CDR3 with reference TRBV30 and TRBJ1-2 gives the whole variable domain SQTIHQWPATLVQPVGSPLSLECTVEGTSNPNLYWYRQAAGRGLQLLFYSVGIGQISSEVPQNLSASRPQDRQFILSSKKLLLSDSGFYLCASRDGANYGYTFGSGTRLTVV.

The chain combines TRBV11-2 with TRBJ2-2, with 10 bases identical to TRBD2. The CDR3 extends over 18 amino acids. Germline-derived CDR1 and CDR2 are SGHAT and FQNNGV. The junction had 9 bases not matched to a gene; V was cut back by 5 bases and J by 0 bases. Written as DNA, the CDR3 is TGTGCCAGCAGCCGTCACCTTACTAGCGGGACGAACACCGGGGAGCTGTTTTTT. Amino acid sequence: CASSRHLTSGTNTGELFF.

The genes are TRBV10-3 and TRBJ2-1; 8 bases are shared with TRBD2. CDR1 is ENHRY and CDR2 is SYGVKD in the germline V gene. This CDR3 region has 15 residues. The junction had 12 bases not matched to a gene; V was cut back by 8 bases and J by 6 bases. The CDR3 protein is CAIQDGGRLVNEQFF. As DNA, the CDR3 is TGTGCCATCCAAGACGGCGGGAGGTTGGTCAATGAGCAGTTCTTC.

This rearrangement joins TRBV12-3 or TRBV12-4 to TRBJ2-7; D remains ambiguous. Trimming pared 1 base from V and 0 bases from J, leaving 4 bases between. CDR3 size: 13 residues. In DNA, the CDR3 is TGTGCCAGCAGTTTAGAGGTCTCCTACGAGCAGTACTTC. Its translation: CASSLEVSYEQYF.

This clonotype was seen more than once but under ten times. This sequence joins TRBV20-1 and TRBJ2-5; D gene unclear. Germline values: CDR1 DFQATT, CDR2 SNEGSKA (reference sequence). Trimming cost V 5 bases and J 4 bases, with 14 bases left between them. The length of the CDR3 is 13 residues. The CDR3 nucleotides are TGCAGTGCTGACTCGCAGGTCCCAGAGACCCAGTACTTC. It yields the protein CSADSQVPETQYF.

The V gene is TRBV20-1, the J gene TRBJ1-1; tentative D call: TRBD1 (5 bases). CDR1 DFQATT and CDR2 SNEGSKA come from the germline V gene (reference sequence). With 3 bases removed from V and 10 bases from J, the gap between germline ends came to 15 bases. The CDR3 is 12 amino acids. CDR3 DNA sequence: TGCAGTGCTAGGGCAGAACCCCAGGGAGCTTTCTTT. It yields the protein CSARAEPQGAFF.

This clonotype came up a few times. The J gene is TRBJ2-2, the V gene TRBV7-2; 7 bases line up with TRBD2. Germline V gene sequence: CDR1 SGHTA, CDR2 FQGNSA. V dropped 1 base and J dropped 4; count of bases not matched to a gene: 6. There are 16 residues in the CDR3. The CDR3: CASSLVPAGLTGELFF. In DNA form, the CDR3 reads TGTGCCAGCAGCTTAGTGCCAGCGGGACTCACCGGGGAGCTGTTTTTT.

The chain links TRBV7-6 to TRBJ1-1, with unresolved D. The length of the CDR3 is 16 residues. V lost 0 bases and J lost 3, with 14 bases in between. Germline V gene lookup returns CDR1 SGHVS and CDR2 FNYEAQ. CDR3 bases: TGTGCCAGCAGCTTAGCGGTTAGGAAAATGGACACTGAAGCTTTCTTT. Protein: CASSLAVRKMDTEAFF.

The chain's CDR3 is CASSGRGQGKTEAFF. The CDR3 bases are TGCGCCAGCAGTGGTCGAGGACAGGGTAAAACTGAAGCTTTCTTT. The chain employs TRBV10-1 and TRBJ1-1, with 8 bases lining up with TRBD1. The CDR3 is made up of 15 amino acids. From germline, CDR1 is WNHNN and CDR2 SYGVQD (reference sequence). V gave up 4 bases and J gave up 5 bases; unmatched junction bases: 9.

The chain links TRBV6-1 to TRBJ1-6; 8 bases are shared with TRBD1. The CDR3 contains 16 residues. V gave up 6 bases and J gave up 9 bases; unmatched junction bases: 13. The germline V gene has CDR1 MNHNS and CDR2 SASEGT. CDR3 in DNA: TGTGCCAGCAGCCCTCTCCCGGGACAGGTGACTTCACCCCTCCACTTT. Translating gives CASSPLPGQVTSPLHF.

This clonotype was counted between two and nine times. V usage is TRBV20-1 and J usage is TRBJ2-5; D call uncertain. Trimming took off 2 bases at V and 3 bases at J, with 7 bases between the two ends. Germline CDR1 is DFQATT and CDR2 is SNEGSKA (reference sequence). The CDR3 is made up of 12 amino acids. The CDR3 sequence is CSARRQEETQYF. CDR3 DNA sequence: TGCAGTGCTAGACGCCAGGAAGAGACCCAGTACTTC.

The CDR3 DNA sequence: TGTGCCAGCAGTTTCCCGACTAGCGGGAGGGGTACGCAGTATTTT. Its protein product is CASSFPTSGRGTQYF. The chain joins TRBV28 to TRBJ2-3, with 14 bases identical to TRBD2. V was pared by 3 bases and J by 8 bases, with 4 bases of the junction left unmatched. CDR1 and CDR2 from the germline V gene are MDHEN and SYDVKM. This CDR3 has 15 residues.

The V call is TRBV14, the J call TRBJ2-1; the match to TRBD2 covers 12 bases. V shed 4 bases, J shed 13 bases, and the junction held 11 bases outside the gene matches. Germline V gene lookup returns CDR1 SGHDN and CDR2 FVKESK. The CDR3 loop spans 15 amino acids. The CDR3 sequence: CASSPGLAGLVRQFF. DNA of the CDR3: TGTGCCAGCAGCCCCGGACTAGCGGGATTGGTTCGCCAGTTCTTC.

The chain links TRBV20-1 to TRBJ2-1; the match to TRBD2 covers 10 bases. CDR3 size: 15 residues. Per germline, CDR1 DFQATT and CDR2 SNEGSKA (reference sequence). The V gene end was trimmed by 6 bases and the J gene end by 5 bases; junction bases not matched to a gene: 10. CDR3: CSAPRTSGLDNEQFF. The CDR3 DNA reads as TGCAGTGCACCTCGGACTAGCGGTCTGGACAATGAGCAGTTCTTC.

V gene TRBV5-4 combines with J gene TRBJ1-1; a possible D gene is TRBD1 (6 bases). Germline CDR1 reads SGHNT; CDR2 reads YYREEE (reference sequence). V was clipped by 0 bases and J by 1 base, with 19 bases between them. The length of the CDR3 is 18 residues. CDR3 DNA: TGTGCCAGCAGCTTGGCCCGGGGGCCTCTTTTCTCGAACACTGAAGCTTTCTTT. Residues: CASSLARGPLFSNTEAFF.

The rearrangement joins TRBV5-1 to TRBJ2-7; 10 bases are a match to TRBD2. J lost 4 bases, V lost 0 bases, and 7 bases had no gene match. Germline V gene sequence: CDR1 SGHRS, CDR2 YFSETQ. The CDR3 spans 16 residues. In nucleotides, the CDR3 is TGCGCCAGCAGCTTGGTCACTAGCGGGGAGGGTTACGAGCAGTACTTC. Amino acid sequence: CASSLVTSGEGYEQYF. Looking up the rest from reference TRBV5-1 and TRBJ2-7 gives the full variable domain: KAGVTQTPRYLIKTRGQQVTLSCSPISGHRSVSWYQQTPGQGLQFLFEYFSETQRNKGNFPGRFSGRQFSNSRSEMNVSTLELGDSALYLCASSLVTSGEGYEQYFGPGTRLTVT.

The chain recombines TRBV18 with TRBJ2-1; 11 bases map to TRBD2. V lost 6 bases to trimming and J lost 8 bases; unmatched junction nucleotides: 9. The germline CDR1 and CDR2 sequences are KGHSH and LQKENI. CDR3 length equals 15 residues. CDR3 in amino acids: CASSPTSGSDYEQFF. The CDR3 DNA reads as TGTGCCAGCTCGCCTACTAGCGGGAGTGATTATGAGCAGTTCTTC. Combining the CDR3 with reference TRBV18 and TRBJ2-1 gives the whole variable domain NAGVMQNPRHLVRRRGQEARLRCSPMKGHSHVYWYRQLPEEGLKFMVYLQKENIIDESGMPKERFSAEFPKEGPSILRIQQVVRGDSAAYFCASSPTSGSDYEQFFGPGTRLTVL.

The J gene is TRBJ1-1, the V gene TRBV25-1; D gene unclear. V was shortened by 7 bases and J by 1 base, with 10 bases between the two germline ends. The CDR3 has 13 amino acids. The germline V gene has CDR1 MGHDK and CDR2 SYGVNS. The CDR3 protein is CASTGDKNTEAFF. The CDR3 DNA reads as TGTGCCAGCACAGGAGACAAGAACACTGAAGCTTTCTTT.

The chain is built from TRBV14 and TRBJ2-7; D may be TRBD1 (6 bases). CDR3 size: 18 residues. CDR1 is SGHDN and CDR2 is FVKESK in the germline V gene. V was cut by 0 bases and J by 5 bases, with 23 bases left in between. The CDR3 here is CASSQDLLQGRGKNEQYV. In nucleotides, the CDR3 is TGTGCCAGCAGCCAAGATCTTCTCCAGGGGCGAGGGAAGAACGAGCAGTACGTC.

J is TRBJ2-1 and V is TRBV4-3; D ambiguous. The germline V gene encodes CDR1 LGHNA and CDR2 YSLEER. The V and J ends lost 0 bases and 4 bases respectively, with 7 bases between them. The CDR3 covers 14 residues. In nucleotides, the CDR3 is TGCGCCAGCAGCCAAGAGGATTCGTACAATGAGCAGTTCTTC. Translated, it gives CASSQEDSYNEQFF.

The chain uses TRBV6-1 and TRBJ1-1, with no clear D. Germline V CDR1 and CDR2: MNHNS, SASEGT. CDR3 length: 13 amino acids. Trimming left V 7 bases short and J 6 bases short, with 15 bases between. Written as DNA, the CDR3 is TGTGCCAGCAATGACCCGGGGAGAGCTGAAGCTTTCTTT. Amino acid sequence: CASNDPGRAEAFF.

This clonotype was seen only once. The V call is TRBV19, the J call TRBJ2-7; D remains unclear. Trimming left V 6 bases short and J 6 bases short, with 12 bases between. The germline CDR1 and CDR2 sequences are LNHDA and SQIVND (reference sequence). This CDR3 is built from 12 residues. CDR3 nucleotide sequence: TGTGCCAGTAGCCTGGGTAGCAGCGAGCAGTACTTC. This codes for CASSLGSSEQYF.

This clonotype was observed a few times. The CDR3 nucleotides are TGTGCTAGTGGTTTGGGGGGGTTAGAAAATCAGCCCCAGCATTTT. Translated: CASGLGGLENQPQHF. The chain uses TRBV12-5 and TRBJ1-5; possible D gene TRBD1, 5 bases. V shed 1 base and J shed 4 bases, with 11 bases lying between them. This CDR3 has 15 amino acids. The germline V gene has CDR1 LGHNT and CDR2 FRNRAP.